The 23 T cell receptor beta chains below all came from one sample that was sequenced in a study of cytomegalovirus exposure and HLA in healthy donors. The PCR ran on 60 Vbeta and 13 Jbeta primers. The data were produced by immunoSEQ multiplex PCR, yet TCRdb's version contains in-frame clones alone and is incomplete. Among about 160,000 clones listed, 70% to 85% were seen once. The sequenced material came from PBMCs. Receptors originate from a man aged 45-65 years in good health and CMV-seropositive.

V and J are TRBV27 and TRBJ2-2; weak D call: TRBD1 (6 bases). The CDR3 has 16 residues. Trimming left V 5 bases short and J 4 bases short, with 17 bases between. Per the germline V gene, CDR1 is MNHEY and CDR2 is SMNVEV (reference sequence). CDR3 in amino acids: CASSPSGTSITGELFF. In nucleotides, the CDR3 is TGTGCCAGCAGTCCCTCCGGGACAAGTATCACCGGGGAGCTGTTTTTT.

This chain joins TRBV9 and TRBJ2-2; 8 nucleotides agree with TRBD1. The CDR3 extends over 15 amino acids. Germline CDR1 reads SGDLS; CDR2 reads YYNGEE. V shed 4 bases and J 4 bases; nucleotides not matched to a gene: 6. The CDR3 here is CASSKRTGSTGELFF. The CDR3 DNA reads as TGTGCCAGCAGCAAGAGGACAGGGAGCACCGGGGAGCTGTTTTTT.

The table lists this clone with a few counts. The chain employs TRBV19 and TRBJ1-3; no reliable D call. The V end lost 10 bases, the J end lost 0 bases, and 13 bases lay between the germline ends. The CDR3 runs to 14 residues. Germline values: CDR1 LNHDA, CDR2 SQIVND (reference sequence). The CDR3 sequence is CATGSGISGNTIYF. CDR3 sequence (DNA): TGTGCCACCGGGTCCGGAATCTCTGGAAACACCATATATTTT.

This clone was detected only a few times. The chain recombines TRBV27 with TRBJ2-5, with TRBD2 as a possible D gene (6 bases). The CDR3 length is 16 residues. In germline, CDR1 is MNHEY, CDR2 SMNVEV (reference sequence). V was pared by 3 bases and J by 5 bases, with 19 bases between. CDR3: CASSFNLGGKGETQYF. In nucleotides, the CDR3 is TGTGCCAGCAGTTTTAATTTGGGAGGAAAAGGGGAGACCCAGTACTTC.

This sequence joins TRBV6-1 and TRBJ2-1, with TRBD2 as a possible D gene (6 bases). The CDR3 spans 14 residues. Germline V gives CDR1 MNHNS, CDR2 SASEGT. The ends were cut back, 4 bases at V and 6 bases at J, with 13 bases in the middle. CDR3 protein: CASSVGAGSNEQFF. In DNA, the CDR3 is TGTGCCAGCAGTGTGGGAGCGGGTAGCAATGAGCAGTTCTTC.

The rearrangement joins TRBV5-6 to TRBJ2-5; a weak D match, TRBD1 (6 bases). The CDR3 sequence is 15 residues long. Germline CDR1 and CDR2: SGHDT and YYEEEE. V dropped 0 bases and J dropped 5 bases, with 14 bases sitting between them. CDR3 in amino acids: CASSLAGRGTETQYF. The CDR3 DNA sequence: TGTGCCAGCAGCTTGGCTGGCAGGGGCACTGAGACCCAGTACTTC.

Written as DNA, the CDR3 is TGTGCCACGACGGACAGTTCCTTGGGGGCCTACGAGCAGTACTTC. Translating it yields CATTDSSLGAYEQYF. The chain uses TRBV19 and TRBJ2-7, with D perhaps matching TRBD1 (6 bases). The V gene lost 10 bases and the J gene lost 2 bases, with 21 bases spanning the gap. Germline assignment: CDR1 LNHDA and CDR2 SQIVND (reference sequence). The CDR3 runs 15 residues.

The gene calls are TRBV30 and TRBJ1-2; D remains unclear. Germline V gene data show CDR1 as GTSNPN and CDR2 as SVGIG (reference sequence). The CDR3 sequence is 12 residues long. The V and J ends lost 4 bases and 2 bases respectively, with 8 bases between them. This chain's CDR3 is CAWTDSNYGYTF. CDR3 DNA: TGTGCCTGGACAGACTCAAACTATGGCTACACCTTC. The entire variable domain, with the rest obtained from reference TRBV30 and TRBJ1-2, is as follows: SQTIHQWPATLVQPVGSPLSLECTVEGTSNPNLYWYRQAAGRGLQLLFYSVGIGQISSEVPQNLSASRPQDRQFILSSKKLLLSDSGFYLCAWTDSNYGYTFGSGTRLTVV.

This chain uses TRBV27 with TRBJ1-2, with 8 bases identical to TRBD1. From germline, CDR1 is MNHEY and CDR2 SMNVEV (reference sequence). V dropped 5 bases and J dropped 8; count of bases not matched to a gene: 19. The length of the CDR3 is 17 residues. CDR3 nucleotides: TGTGCCAGCAGTATTCGAGCCGGGGCAGGGGGCGAGGTCGGCTACACCTTC. This translates into CASSIRAGAGGEVGYTF.

The chain combines TRBV7-3 with TRBJ2-1, with 9 bases that match TRBD2. The CDR3 is 15 residues long. V trimming: 2 bases; J trimming: 6 bases; junction bases outside the gene matches: 5. The germline V gene encodes CDR1 SGHTA and CDR2 FQGTGA. CDR3 DNA sequence: TGTGCCAGCAGCTTAGCGGGGGGGATTGTCAATGAGCAGTTCTTC. As protein: CASSLAGGIVNEQFF.

CDR3 DNA: TGTGCCAGCAGCGTAGGAGGAGCGGGAGGCCAAGAGACCCAGTACTTC. Residues: CASSVGGAGGQETQYF. The V gene is TRBV9, the J gene TRBJ2-5, with TRBD2 matching 9 bases. V shed 0 bases, J shed 1 base, and the junction held 4 bases outside the gene matches. Germline V CDR1 and CDR2: SGDLS, YYNGEE. CDR3 length equals 16 residues.

On this clone: Other DNA sequences within the sample encode an identical CDR3. The chain links TRBV6-5 to TRBJ2-2; D is undetermined. Looked up from germline, CDR1 is MNHEY and CDR2 is SVGAGI. This CDR3 has 13 residues. V lost 2 bases and J 2 bases, leaving 3 bases between the germline ends. The CDR3 loop reads CASSYQNTGELFF. The CDR3 DNA is TGTGCCAGCAGTTACCAAAACACCGGGGAGCTGTTTTTT.

This clone has only a few counts. The rearrangement uses TRBV5-4 and TRBJ1-4; D call uncertain. V dropped 4 bases and J dropped 5 bases, with 12 bases sitting between them. The CDR3 loop spans 14 amino acids. Germline V lookup: CDR1 SGHNT, CDR2 YYREEE (reference sequence). The CDR3 loop is CASSPGGGNEKLFF. The CDR3 nucleotides read TGTGCCAGCAGCCCGGGAGGTGGGAATGAAAAACTGTTTTTT.

In its sample, this clone was seen a few times. The chain employs TRBV19 and TRBJ2-7; D might be TRBD1 (5 bases). CDR1 and CDR2 from the germline V gene are LNHDA and SQIVND (reference sequence). The CDR3 consists of 14 residues. Trimming took 5 bases from V and 6 from J, leaving 17 bases between them. DNA of the CDR3: TGTGCCAGTAGTGCCGCCAGGGTAACGGGCGAGCAGTACTTC. It codes for CASSAARVTGEQYF.

As regards this clone: An end of the junction does not agree with germline; a read error may underlie this. The V and J genes are TRBV5-1 and TRBJ1-2; 8 bases map to TRBD1. The CDR3 has 14 residues. Germline-derived CDR1 and CDR2 are SGHRS and YFSETQ. CDR3 sequence reads: CAGSFRGLNYGYTF. The CDR3, as DNA: TGCGCCGGCAGCTTCAGGGGGCTGAACTATGGCTACACCTTC.

V gene TRBV6-1 combines with J gene TRBJ1-1; 11 positions agree with TRBD1. J lost 5 bases, V lost 6 bases, and 8 bases had no gene match. Germline assignment: CDR1 MNHNS and CDR2 SASEGT. The CDR3 spans 15 residues. The CDR3 nucleotides read TGTGCCAGCAGGGAGGGACAGGGGGTTTTTACTGAAGCTTTCTTT. Protein sequence: CASREGQGVFTEAFF.

This clone appeared once. CDR3 sequence reads: CASGRGYSPLHF. CDR3 DNA: TGTGCCAGCGGTAGGGGTTATTCACCCCTCCACTTT. The chain uses TRBV27 and TRBJ1-6; D might be TRBD1 (5 bases). The V gene lost 8 bases and the J gene lost 8 bases, with 10 bases spanning the gap. There are 12 residues in the CDR3. Per the germline V gene, CDR1 is MNHEY and CDR2 is SMNVEV (reference sequence).

This chain links TRBV11-2 with TRBJ1-3, with D tentatively TRBD1 (5 bases). This CDR3 spans 18 amino acids. V gave up 0 bases and J gave up 2 bases, with 17 bases separating them. Germline V lookup: CDR1 SGHAT, CDR2 FQNNGV. The CDR3 protein is CASSLERLGQGTGNTIYF. CDR3 coding DNA: TGTGCCAGCAGCTTAGAGCGATTGGGGCAGGGAACTGGAAACACCATATATTTT.

The chain couples TRBV9 to TRBJ1-2, with 7 positions matching TRBD1. The trim removed 4 bases at V and 5 bases at J, leaving 11 bases unmatched. CDR1 is SGDLS and CDR2 is YYNGEE in the germline V gene. This CDR3 is built from 15 residues. Here the CDR3 reads CASSSHRGSVYGYTF. CDR3 DNA: TGTGCCAGCAGCTCCCACAGGGGAAGTGTGTATGGCTACACCTTC. The full variable domain, its missing parts supplied by reference TRBV9 and TRBJ1-2, is DSGVTQTPKHLITATGQRVTLRCSPRSGDLSVYWYQQSLDQGLQFLIQYYNGEERAKGNILERFSAQQFPDLHSELNLSSLELGDSALYFCASSSHRGSVYGYTFGSGTRLTVV.

The J gene is TRBJ1-2, the V gene TRBV5-1; D unclear. The V end lost 0 bases, the J end lost 5 bases, and 8 bases lay between the germline ends. The CDR3 is made up of 13 amino acids. Germline-derived CDR1 and CDR2 are SGHRS and YFSETQ. Here the CDR3 reads CASSLGGEYGYTF. The CDR3 DNA follows: TGCGCCAGCAGCTTGGGGGGAGAGTATGGCTACACCTTC. Full variable domain (missing parts from reference TRBV5-1 and TRBJ1-2): KAGVTQTPRYLIKTRGQQVTLSCSPISGHRSVSWYQQTPGQGLQFLFEYFSETQRNKGNFPGRFSGRQFSNSRSEMNVSTLELGDSALYLCASSLGGEYGYTFGSGTRLTVV.

This rearrangement joins TRBV4-1 to TRBJ1-2; D unresolved. The CDR3 is made up of 13 amino acids. The V gene lost 1 base and the J gene lost 8 bases, with 11 bases spanning the gap. Germline V gives CDR1 MGHRA, CDR2 YSYEKL. The CDR3: CASSQVLARGYTF. In DNA, the CDR3 is TGCGCCAGCAGCCAAGTGTTAGCCCGAGGCTACACCTTC.

Only one count was recorded for this clone. V gene TRBV5-1 combines with J gene TRBJ2-3; 8 nucleotides agree with TRBD1. V shed 4 bases, J shed 5 bases, and the junction held 9 bases outside the gene matches. CDR1 and CDR2 (germline): SGHRS, YFSETQ. This CDR3 spans 15 amino acids. Here the CDR3 DNA reads TGCGCCAGCAGCCCGTCAGGGGGCGCGGGAGATACGCAGTATTTT. Amino acid sequence: CASSPSGGAGDTQYF.

V usage is TRBV27 and J usage is TRBJ1-5; maybe TRBD1 (5 bases). CDR1 MNHEY and CDR2 SMNVEV come from the germline V gene (reference sequence). Trimming took off 6 bases at V and 0 bases at J, with 12 bases between the two ends. This CDR3 is 15 amino acids long. The CDR3 here is CASRSTDTSNQPQHF. CDR3 sequence (DNA): TGTGCCAGCAGGTCGACGGACACTAGCAATCAGCCCCAGCATTTT.